This TCR beta chain was captured by sequencing in a study of blood T cells in healthy people across ages. The CDR3 extends over 15 amino acids. Deletions cut 0 bases from V and 7 bases from J, with 13 bases between. Per the germline V gene, CDR1 is LNHNV and CDR2 is YYDKDF (reference sequence). The authors ran a second PCR of roughly 6 to 11 cycles using a sample-barcoded 5' primer and a J-beta primer mix. A template-switch adaptor with 12 random nucleotides tagged each cDNA molecule. MiXCR, applied by TCRdb to the 5' RACE reads, yields one record per CDR3 protein. The profile shows fewer than 2,000,000 distinct CDR3 sequences, about two fifths of them singletons.

Input material: blood. The rearrangement links TRBV15 to TRBJ2-1, with D possibly TRBD1 on 6 matching bases. The clonotype was recovered from a human donor in good health. CDR3 loop: CATSRDVGGWNEQFF. The CDR3 DNA follows: TGTGCCACCAGCAGAGATGTTGGGGGCTGGAATGAGCAGTTCTTC.